This TCR beta chain comes out of a study of blood T cells in healthy people across ages. Primed by a sample-barcoded 5' primer and a J-beta primer mix, a second PCR proceeded for 7 to 11 cycles. TCRdb called the 5' RACE reads again in MiXCR, with one record for every CDR3 protein. The sample contains about 1.8 million distinct CDR3 sequences, about 50% of which appear only once. Trimming took 5 bases from V and 7 from J, leaving 17 bases between them. Germline V gives CDR1 SGHTA, CDR2 FQGNSA. This CDR3 is 15 amino acids long. The authors isolated at least 6 million PBMCs per sample. Of note for this clonotype: Its antigen is unknown.

Whole-study findings and limits: Changes seen in expanded clonotypes were possibly confounded by donor CMV status left unknown. As age increased, TCR beta diversity per million T cells fell in a roughly linear fashion.

The chain employs TRBV7-2 and TRBJ1-4, with a possible D match to TRBD1 (6 bases). The sequence derives from a woman aged 40 to 50 in good health. What was sequenced was blood. The DNA of the CDR3 is TGTGCCAGCAGCCAGAGGGGGGGCAGACTTGAAAAACTGTTTTTT. This gives the protein CASSQRGGRLEKLFF.